A selection of T cell receptor beta chains follows, all from one sample in a study of T cell responses to AZD1222 COVID-19 vaccine. Assay: immunoSEQ multiplex PCR; the TCRdb copy retains only in-frame clones and omits some. Of roughly 150,000 clones in the sample, approximately 88% were seen once. Specimen: peripheral blood, collected on day 0 of AZD1222 vaccination. The receptors shown here come from an adult in good health. CDR3s include the opening cysteine and the closing phenylalanine or tryptophan. A D gene is named only where the DNA matches it firmly. Not all rows give a size; the values are once, few, many and, for expanded clones, a class.

d_gene	v_gene	j_gene	abundance	CDR3nt	CDR3aa
-	TRBV7-9	TRBJ1-2	-	TGTGCCAGCAGCCAAGACGGATATGGCTACACCTTC	CASSQDGYGYTF
-	TRBV5-1	TRBJ2-7	-	TGCGCCAGCAGGGACCGGGACGGATATTCCTACGAGCAGTACTTC	CASRDRDGYSYEQYF
TRBD1	TRBV19	TRBJ2-7	-	TGTGCCAGCCGGGACAGGGTCAACGAGCAGTACTTC	CASRDRVNEQYF
TRBD2	TRBV7-8	TRBJ2-3	-	TGTGCCAGCAGGTTGAGGGGGACTAGCGGGATTGATACGCAGTATTTT	CASRLRGTSGIDTQYF
-	TRBV29-1	TRBJ1-1	-	TGCAGCGTGCGCACAGGGTACGCTTTCTTT	CSVRTGYAFF
-	TRBV11-1	TRBJ2-7	-	TGTGCCAGCACGCCATGGGGCTCTACCTACGAGCAGTACTTC	CASTPWGSTYEQYF
TRBD2	TRBV7-9	TRBJ2-3	-	TGTGCCAGCAGCCCGCGGGAGACTCATCTTACGCAGTATTTT	CASSPRETHLTQYF
-	TRBV12-1	TRBJ2-7	-	TGTGCCAGCAGCTTCACGACACTTCGCCGGGACGGGCAAACCCACGAGCAGTACTTC	CASSFTTLRRDGQTHEQYF
-	TRBV6-2/TRBV6-3	TRBJ1-1	-	TGTGCCAGCAGTTACTCGAATATAAAGAACACTGAAGCTTTCTTT	CASSYSNIKNTEAFF
-	TRBV28	TRBJ1-1	-	TGTGCCAGCAGACTACAGGGTATGAGCACTGAAGCTTTCTTT	CASRLQGMSTEAFF
-	TRBV18	TRBJ1-5	-	TGTGCCAGCTCACCACGAAGTGGGACAAATCAGCCCCAGCATTTT	CASSPRSGTNQPQHF
TRBD1	TRBV7-2	TRBJ1-5	-	TGTGCCAGCAGCCCAGGGACAGGTTACAATCAGCCCCAGCATTTT	CASSPGTGYNQPQHF
-	TRBV29-1	TRBJ2-2	-	TGCAGCGTTTTGGGGGAAGGCGGGGAGCTGTTTTTT	CSVLGEGGELFF
-	TRBV5-4	TRBJ1-5	-	TGTGCCAGCAGCTTGGGGAATCAGCCCCAGCATTTT	CASSLGNQPQHF
-	TRBV30	TRBJ2-7	-	TGTGCCTGGACGAGGGGGGGCGCCGAGCAGTACTTC	CAWTRGGAEQYF
-	TRBV12-3/TRBV12-4	TRBJ2-1	-	TGTGCCAGCAGTTTAGGGGGCTCTGAGCAGTTCTTC	CASSLGGSEQFF
-	TRBV29-1	TRBJ1-1	-	TGCAGCGCCCGACAGAACATTAACACTGAAGCTTTCTTT	CSARQNINTEAFF
-	TRBV7-2	TRBJ2-7	-	TGTGCCAGCAGCTTAGGAAGGGTAACGGGCGAGCAGTACTTC	CASSLGRVTGEQYF
-	TRBV6-5	TRBJ1-2	-	TGTGCCAGCAGTACTGGGGGCCAATATGGCTACACCTTC	CASSTGGQYGYTF
-	TRBV10-2	TRBJ2-2	many	TGCGCCAGCTACCGGGGTTACACCGGGGAGCTGTTTTTT	CASYRGYTGELFF
TRBD1	TRBV5-6	TRBJ1-3	-	TGTGCCAGCAGCTTGGCCCATAGGGACAGCTGGAGTTACACCATATATTTT	CASSLAHRDSWSYTIYF
TRBD1	TRBV28	TRBJ2-5	-	TGTGCCAGCAGTTTGTGGGACAGGGACCAAGAGACCCAGTACTTC	CASSLWDRDQETQYF
TRBD1	TRBV12-3/TRBV12-4	TRBJ2-7	-	TGTGCCAGCAGCTCGACAGGGGCCGACGAGCAGTACTTC	CASSSTGADEQYF
TRBD1	TRBV19	TRBJ1-2	-	TGTGCCAGTAGTGTAAGGGACAGGGGGGCTGGCTACACCTTC	CASSVRDRGAGYTF
TRBD1	TRBV6-6	TRBJ2-7	-	TGTGCCACCTTCGCGGGACAGGGGTTCTACGAGCAGTACTTC	CATFAGQGFYEQYF
-	TRBV30	TRBJ1-2	-	TGTGCCTGGAGTATACGGGGGGCTAGAGGCTACACCTTC	CAWSIRGARGYTF
-	TRBV21-1	TRBJ1-6	-	TGTGCCAGCAGCAAAGCGCTGACGGACCTCATAGGGCCCCTCCACTTT	CASSKALTDLIGPLHF
TRBD2	TRBV7-9	TRBJ2-3	-	TGTGCCAGCAGCTTAAGGGGACTAGCGGGGGGGCCTCGGACAGATACGCAGTATTTT	CASSLRGLAGGPRTDTQYF